Listed here are 11 T cell receptor beta chains from one sample, sequenced in a study of cytomegalovirus exposure and HLA in healthy donors. The primer mix had 60 Vbeta and 13 Jbeta primers. Only in-frame clones appear in the TCRdb table, and some are missing; sequencing was by immunoSEQ multiplex PCR. This sample has about 120,000 clones, with around 77% found just once. Material: PBMCs. These TCRs come from a human donor in good health.

In its sample, this clone was seen a few times. This rearrangement joins TRBV27 to TRBJ1-2; tentative D call: TRBD1 (5 bases). The CDR3 is 15 residues long. Germline assignment: CDR1 MNHEY and CDR2 SMNVEV (reference sequence). V gave up 1 base and J gave up 5 bases, with 14 bases separating them. The CDR3 here is CASSLFVGGSYGYTF. In DNA form, the CDR3 reads TGTGCCAGCAGTTTATTCGTCGGGGGGTCATATGGCTACACCTTC.

This chain links TRBV19 with TRBJ1-1; D unresolved. Looked up from germline, CDR1 is LNHDA and CDR2 is SQIVND (reference sequence). The CDR3 is 13 amino acids. Deletions cut 5 bases from V and 5 bases from J, with 12 bases between. The CDR3 bases are TGTGCCAGTAGTTGGGCGGCGGGGACTGAAGCTTTCTTT. This codes for CASSWAAGTEAFF.

This chain links TRBV19 with TRBJ2-5; possible D gene TRBD1, 6 bases. The closer fit of TRBJ2-7 to the DNA end suggests the J call may be wrong. Germline CDR1 is LNHDA and CDR2 is SQIVND (reference sequence). This CDR3 contains 15 residues. The CDR3 loop reads CASKLSQGSSYEQYF. CDR3 sequence (DNA): TGTGCCAGTAAGCTTTCCCAGGGGAGCTCCTACGAGCAGTACTTC.

CDR3 residues: CASSLVGGDGTEAFF. The CDR3 DNA follows: TGTGCCAGCAGCTTAGTGGGGGGGGATGGCACTGAAGCTTTCTTT. The J gene is TRBJ1-1, the V gene TRBV7-9; TRBD1 is a possible D gene (5 bases). Germline V CDR1 and CDR2: SEHNR, FQNEAQ (reference sequence). The CDR3 totals 15 residues. The ends were cut back, 1 base at V and 4 bases at J, with 13 bases in the middle.

V and J are TRBV14 and TRBJ1-1; D unclear. V was shortened by 4 bases and J by 5 bases, with 14 bases between the two germline ends. Germline values: CDR1 SGHDN, CDR2 FVKESK. The CDR3 length is 14 residues. CDR3 sequence: CASSPSRAGTEAFF. The CDR3 nucleotides are TGTGCCAGCAGCCCTTCCCGGGCGGGGACTGAAGCTTTCTTT.

This chain joins TRBV10-3 and TRBJ1-2; 9 bases map to TRBD1. The CDR3 extends over 12 amino acids. Trimming cost V 9 bases and J 5 bases; bases outside gene matches: 4. Germline CDR1 is ENHRY and CDR2 is SYGVKD. This chain's CDR3 is CAMRTGAYGYTF. DNA for the CDR3: TGTGCCATGCGGACAGGGGCTTATGGCTACACCTTC.

The chain joins TRBV7-2 to TRBJ2-5; 7 bases are shared with TRBD1. CDR1 SGHTA and CDR2 FQGNSA come from the germline V gene. V was pared by 4 bases and J by 3 bases, with 5 bases of the junction left unmatched. There are 14 residues in the CDR3. CDR3: CASSSRTGEETQYF. CDR3 bases: TGTGCCAGCAGCTCGAGGACAGGCGAAGAGACCCAGTACTTC.

This clone has a single count. A read error may account for a junction end that differs from germline. The gene calls are TRBV7-9 and TRBJ2-5; 14 nucleotides match TRBD2. The tail of the sequence fits TRBJ2-7 better, so the J call may be wrong. The CDR3 has 16 amino acids. Germline CDR1 SEHNR, CDR2 FQNEAQ (reference sequence). In DNA form, the CDR3 reads TGTTCCAGCAGCCGGACTAGCGGGGGGAGCTCCTACGAGCAGTACTTC. Translated: CSSSRTSGGSSYEQYF.

The V call is TRBV5-1, the J call TRBJ1-1; the D gene is possibly TRBD1 (5 bases). Germline lookup yields CDR1 SGHRS and CDR2 YFSETQ. This CDR3 comprises 14 residues. Trimming removed 4 bases at V and 4 bases at J, with 14 bases between. CDR3 protein: CASSESGLGTEAFF. CDR3 nucleotide sequence: TGCGCCAGCAGCGAATCAGGGTTGGGCACTGAAGCTTTCTTT.

V usage is TRBV27 and J usage is TRBJ2-1, with D maybe TRBD2 (5 bases). V was trimmed by 3 bases and J by 14 bases, leaving 17 bases between them. The CDR3 is 13 amino acids. CDR1 is MNHEY and CDR2 is SMNVEV in the germline V gene (reference sequence). CDR3 nucleotide sequence: TGTGCCAGCAGTTTGAGTGGAAGGCCCGGGGAGTTCTTC. It codes for CASSLSGRPGEFF.

This rearrangement joins TRBV19 to TRBJ1-5, with a weak D call TRBD1 (5 bases). V was clipped by 3 bases and J by 3 bases, with 15 bases between them. This CDR3 has 16 residues. Germline V gives CDR1 LNHDA, CDR2 SQIVND (reference sequence). As DNA, the CDR3 is TGTGCCAGTAGTATTTCCAACCAGGGCCACAATCAGCCCCAGCATTTT. Translated: CASSISNQGHNQPQHF.